These 13 T cell receptor beta chains originate from one sample sequenced in a study of regulatory T cells in long-lasting Graves disease. Through Arm-PCR of CDR3 regions and iRepertoire HTBI primers, TCR beta libraries were built. TCRdb processed the multiplex PCR reads anew with MiXCR; each CDR3 protein has one entry. The data show 300,000 to 400,000 distinct CDR3 sequences, 15% to 20% seen once. Stated time point: persistent/refractory GD, antithyroid drugs over 5 years with positive TRAb. Extracted PBMC RNA gave rise to the TCR library. Material: peripheral blood mononuclear cells (PBMCs), obtained when the disease was refractory, from a patient treated with antithyroid drugs. The receptors were sampled from a female donor with Graves disease.

The sample holds many counts of this clonotype. The chain uses TRBV29-1 and TRBJ1-2; D remains unclear. Trimming shortened V by 6 bases and J by 6 bases, and 5 bases separated the two germline ends. Germline V gene data show CDR1 as SQVTM and CDR2 as ANQGSEA. CDR3 length: 9 residues. CDR3 loop: CSVGDGYTF. The CDR3 bases are TGCAGCGTGGGTGATGGCTACACCTTC.

The gene calls are TRBV6-7 and TRBJ2-7; 11 positions agree with TRBD2. TRBV6-7 is an ORF; its function is uncertain. V lost 4 bases, J lost 6 bases, and 8 bases stayed unmatched. There are 15 residues in the CDR3. Here the CDR3 reads CASSSTSGSICEQYF. The CDR3 nucleotides read TGTGCCAGCAGTTCCACTAGCGGGAGTATTTGCGAGCAGTACTTC.

This clonotype has at least ten counts. The rearrangement joins TRBV15 to TRBJ1-5; TRBD1 aligns across 11 bases. The ends lost 0 bases at V and 2 bases at J; junction bases unmatched: 12. There are 20 residues in the CDR3. CDR1 and CDR2 (germline): LNHNV, YYDKDF (reference sequence). DNA of the CDR3: TGTGCCACCAGCAGAGATTTAAGGGGACAGGGGGTACCTCGCAATCAGCCCCAGCATTTT. Translation gives CATSRDLRGQGVPRNQPQHF.

This clonotype was found many times. This chain links TRBV2 with TRBJ2-2, with 7 positions matching TRBD2. Germline V gives CDR1 SNHLY, CDR2 FYNNEI. This CDR3 is 14 amino acids long. The V segment lost 6 bases and the J segment 4 bases; nucleotides outside the gene matches: 5. Written as DNA, the CDR3 is TGTGCCAGCAGGGGCGGGAGCGGCACCGGGGAGCTGTTTTTT. Protein sequence: CASRGGSGTGELFF.

This clonotype was detected a few times. The gene calls are TRBV12-3 or TRBV12-4 and TRBJ2-3; D possibly corresponds to TRBD2 (6 bases). V was pared by 4 bases and J by 5 bases, with 13 bases between. The CDR3 is 14 amino acids. This CDR3 reads CASSSVAVGDTQYF. CDR3 coding DNA: TGTGCCAGCAGTTCGGTAGCGGTGGGAGATACGCAGTATTTT.

This clonotype was counted at least ten times. The genes are TRBV12-3 or TRBV12-4 and TRBJ2-5, with D possibly TRBD1 on 6 matching bases. The V end lost 7 bases, the J end lost 6 bases, and 33 bases lay between the germline ends. There are 19 residues in the CDR3. Here the CDR3 reads CASTLSNFDRMGAGKTQYF. CDR3 coding DNA: TGTGCCAGCACCTTATCGAACTTTGACAGGATGGGTGCCGGAAAGACCCAGTACTTC.

The chain couples TRBV19 to TRBJ1-2; a possible D gene is TRBD1 (5 bases). The CDR3 contains 14 residues. Trimming took 5 bases from V and 4 from J, leaving 14 bases between them. Per germline, CDR1 LNHDA and CDR2 SQIVND (reference sequence). CDR3 bases: TGTGCCAGTAGTTTCGGGACGTCCTTCTATGGCTACACCTTC. Translating it yields CASSFGTSFYGYTF.

This clonotype was detected a few times. J is TRBJ2-3 and V is TRBV27, with 9 bases aligning to TRBD2. Germline V gives CDR1 MNHEY, CDR2 SMNVEV (reference sequence). J was trimmed by 3 bases and V by 3 bases; bases with no gene match: 10. The CDR3 runs 17 residues. The CDR3 region has the DNA TGTGCCAGCAGTTTTGACGCTAGCGGGATGGTTACAGATACGCAGTATTTT. This gives the protein CASSFDASGMVTDTQYF.

At least ten counts were recorded for this clonotype. The CDR3, as DNA: TGTGCCACCAGTGATTTTTCAGGCCGAAATAGCAATCAGCCCCAGCATTTT. Protein product: CATSDFSGRNSNQPQHF. This chain links TRBV24-1 with TRBJ1-5; no clear D. Trimming removed 1 base from V and 0 bases from J, with 12 bases in between. The length of the CDR3 is 17 residues. In germline, CDR1 is KGHDR, CDR2 SFDVKD.

Of note for this clonotype: Possible read error: a much larger clone is one base away. CDR3 amino acids: CASSYRTGVETQYF. The DNA for the CDR3 is TGTGCCAGCAGTTACAGGACAGGGGTTGAGACCCAGTACTTC. This chain links TRBV6-5 with TRBJ2-5; 9 bases line up with TRBD1. Germline assignment: CDR1 MNHEY and CDR2 SVGAGI. The CDR3 has 14 residues. The V segment lost 2 bases and the J segment 5 bases; nucleotides outside the gene matches: 3.

This chain joins TRBV4-3 and TRBJ1-2, with D uncertain. Germline CDR1 reads LGHNA; CDR2 reads YSLEER. V was trimmed by 1 base and J by 0 bases, leaving 6 bases between them. This CDR3 is 14 amino acids long. The CDR3 loop is CASSQAVSNYGYTF. Written as DNA, the CDR3 is TGCGCCAGCAGCCAAGCTGTCTCTAACTATGGCTACACCTTC.

This clonotype was observed a handful of times. One end of the junction fails to match germline, which may point to a read error. The chain uses TRBV6-2 or TRBV6-3 and TRBJ2-7; 9 nucleotides line up with TRBD1. The CDR3 is 15 residues long. Per germline, CDR1 MNHEY and CDR2 SVGEGT. The CDR3 nucleotides are TGCGCCAGCAGCCAACGCCGGGGACAGGGCCACGAGCAGTACTTC. Translated, it gives CASSQRRGQGHEQYF.

At least ten counts were recorded for this clonotype. The CDR3 spells CASSFTGFYGYTF. The CDR3 DNA reads TGTGCCAGCAGTTTCACAGGGTTCTATGGCTACACCTTC. This sequence joins TRBV27 and TRBJ1-2; D perhaps matches TRBD1 (6 bases). The length of the CDR3 is 13 residues. Per germline, CDR1 MNHEY and CDR2 SMNVEV (reference sequence). V shed 3 bases and J shed 4 bases, with 9 bases lying between them.